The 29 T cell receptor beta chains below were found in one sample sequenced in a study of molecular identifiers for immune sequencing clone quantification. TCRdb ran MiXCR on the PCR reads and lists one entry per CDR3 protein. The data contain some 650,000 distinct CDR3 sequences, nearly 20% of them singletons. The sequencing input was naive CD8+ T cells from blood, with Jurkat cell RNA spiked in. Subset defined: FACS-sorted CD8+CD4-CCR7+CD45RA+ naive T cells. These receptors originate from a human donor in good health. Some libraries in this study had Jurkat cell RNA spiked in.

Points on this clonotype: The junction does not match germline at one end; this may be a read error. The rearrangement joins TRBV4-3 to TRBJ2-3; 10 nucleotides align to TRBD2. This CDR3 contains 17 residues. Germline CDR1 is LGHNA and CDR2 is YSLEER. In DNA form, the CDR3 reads TGCGCCAGCGGCCAAGACCCGCTAGCGGGGGGCACAGATACGCAGTATTTT. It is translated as CASGQDPLAGGTDTQYF.

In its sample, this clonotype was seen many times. CDR3 residues: CASSVEGTGSSYEQYF. CDR3 sequence (DNA): TGTGCCAGCAGCGTAGAAGGGACCGGTAGCTCCTACGAGCAGTACTTC. The chain is built from TRBV9 and TRBJ2-7; D is possibly TRBD1 or TRBD2 (5 bases each). The germline CDR1 and CDR2 sequences are SGDLS and YYNGEE. The CDR3 totals 16 residues. The V gene lost 0 bases and the J gene lost 0 bases, with 13 bases spanning the gap.

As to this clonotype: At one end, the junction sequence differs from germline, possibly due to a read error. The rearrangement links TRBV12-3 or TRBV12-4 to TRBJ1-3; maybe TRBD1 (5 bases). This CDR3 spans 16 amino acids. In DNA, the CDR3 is TGTGCCAGCAGCCCACCAGGGCCCGTCTCTGGAAACACCACATATTTT. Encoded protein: CASSPPGPVSGNTTYF.

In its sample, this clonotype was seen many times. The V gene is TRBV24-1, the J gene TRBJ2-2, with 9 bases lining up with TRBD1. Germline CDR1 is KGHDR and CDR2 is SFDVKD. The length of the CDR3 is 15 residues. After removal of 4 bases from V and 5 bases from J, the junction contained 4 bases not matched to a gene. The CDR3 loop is CATSDWTGETGELFF. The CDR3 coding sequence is TGTGCCACCAGTGACTGGACAGGGGAAACCGGGGAGCTGTTTTTT.

The CDR3 reads CASSMLSADEQYF. CDR3 bases: TGTGCCAGCAGTATGTTAAGCGCCGACGAGCAGTACTTC. This chain joins TRBV27 and TRBJ2-7; no clear D. V lost 5 bases, J lost 5 bases, and 13 bases lay in between. This CDR3 contains 13 residues. Germline V gene data show CDR1 as MNHEY and CDR2 as SMNVEV (reference sequence).

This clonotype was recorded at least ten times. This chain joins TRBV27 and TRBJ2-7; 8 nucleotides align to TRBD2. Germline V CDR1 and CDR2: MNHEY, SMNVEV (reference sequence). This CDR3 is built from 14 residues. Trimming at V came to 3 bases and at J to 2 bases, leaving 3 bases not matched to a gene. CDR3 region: CASSLLAGTYEQYF. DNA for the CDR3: TGTGCCAGCAGTTTGCTAGCGGGCACCTACGAGCAGTACTTC.

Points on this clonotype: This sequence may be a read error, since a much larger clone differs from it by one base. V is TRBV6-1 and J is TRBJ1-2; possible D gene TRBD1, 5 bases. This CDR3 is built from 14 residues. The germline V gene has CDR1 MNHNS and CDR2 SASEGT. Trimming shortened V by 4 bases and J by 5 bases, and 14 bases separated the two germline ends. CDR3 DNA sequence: TGTGCCAGCAGTGGACAGTCAGTCCGGTATGGCTACACCTTC. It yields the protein CASSGQSVRYGYTF.

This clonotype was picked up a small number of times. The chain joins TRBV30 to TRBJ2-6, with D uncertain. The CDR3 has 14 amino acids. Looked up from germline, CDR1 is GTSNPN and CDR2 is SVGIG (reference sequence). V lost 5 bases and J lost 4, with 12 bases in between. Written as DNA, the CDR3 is TGTGCCTGGGTGGACCTATCCGGGGCCAACGTCCTGACTTTC. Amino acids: CAWVDLSGANVLTF.

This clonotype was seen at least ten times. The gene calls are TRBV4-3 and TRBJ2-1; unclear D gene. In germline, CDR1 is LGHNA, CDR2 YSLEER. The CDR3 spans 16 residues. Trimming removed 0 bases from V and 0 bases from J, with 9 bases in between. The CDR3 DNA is TGCGCCAGCAGCCAAGATCGGGCAAGCTCCTACAATGAGCAGTTCTTC. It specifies CASSQDRASSYNEQFF.

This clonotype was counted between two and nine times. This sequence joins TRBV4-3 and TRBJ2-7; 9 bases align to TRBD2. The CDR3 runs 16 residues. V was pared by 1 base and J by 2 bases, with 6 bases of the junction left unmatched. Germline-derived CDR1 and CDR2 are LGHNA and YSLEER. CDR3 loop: CASSQGQAGGPYEQYF. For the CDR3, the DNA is TGCGCCAGCAGCCAAGGGCAAGCGGGAGGACCCTACGAGCAGTACTTC.

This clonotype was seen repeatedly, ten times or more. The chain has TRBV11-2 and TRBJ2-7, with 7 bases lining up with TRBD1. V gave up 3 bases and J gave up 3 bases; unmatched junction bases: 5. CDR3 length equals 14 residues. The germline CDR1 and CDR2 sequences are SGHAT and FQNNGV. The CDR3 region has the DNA TGTGCCAGCAGCTTGGCCCAGGGGGACTACGAGCAGTACTTC. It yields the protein CASSLAQGDYEQYF.

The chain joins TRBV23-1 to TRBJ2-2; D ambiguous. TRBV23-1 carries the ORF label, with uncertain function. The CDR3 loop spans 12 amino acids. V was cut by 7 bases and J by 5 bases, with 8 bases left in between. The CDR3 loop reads CASTTPTGELFF. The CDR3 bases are TGCGCCAGCACGACTCCAACCGGGGAGCTGTTTTTT.

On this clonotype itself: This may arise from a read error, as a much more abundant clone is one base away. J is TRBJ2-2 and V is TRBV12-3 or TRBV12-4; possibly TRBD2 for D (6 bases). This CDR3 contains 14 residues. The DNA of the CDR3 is TGTGCCAGCAGTATTAGCGGAATTACCGGGGGGCTGTTTTTT. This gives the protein CASSISGITGGLFF.

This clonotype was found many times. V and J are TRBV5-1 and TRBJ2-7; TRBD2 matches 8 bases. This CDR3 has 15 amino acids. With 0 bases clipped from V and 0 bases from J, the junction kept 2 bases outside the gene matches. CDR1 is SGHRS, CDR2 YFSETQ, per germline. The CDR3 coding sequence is TGCGCCAGCAGCTTGGCCAGCGGGAGCTCCTACGAGCAGTACTTC. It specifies CASSLASGSSYEQYF.

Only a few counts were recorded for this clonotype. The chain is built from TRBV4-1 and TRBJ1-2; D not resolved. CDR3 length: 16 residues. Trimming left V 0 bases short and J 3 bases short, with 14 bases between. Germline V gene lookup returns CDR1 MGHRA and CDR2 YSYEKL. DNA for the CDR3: TGCGCCAGCAGCCAAGATCGGCCAGATTTAGACTATGGCTACACCTTC. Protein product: CASSQDRPDLDYGYTF.

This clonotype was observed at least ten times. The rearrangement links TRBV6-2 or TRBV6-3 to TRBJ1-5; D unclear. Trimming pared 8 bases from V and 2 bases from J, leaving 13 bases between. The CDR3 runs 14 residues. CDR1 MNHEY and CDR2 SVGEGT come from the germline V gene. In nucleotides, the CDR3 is TGTGCCAGCGTTCGAGGGTTAGGCAATCAGCCCCAGCATTTT. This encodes CASVRGLGNQPQHF.

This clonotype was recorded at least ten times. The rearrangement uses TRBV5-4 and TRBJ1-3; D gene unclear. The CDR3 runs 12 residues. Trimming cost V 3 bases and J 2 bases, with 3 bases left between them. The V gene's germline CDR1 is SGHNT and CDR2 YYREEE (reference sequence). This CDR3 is CASSSPGNTIYF. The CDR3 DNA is TGTGCCAGCAGCTCTCCTGGAAACACCATATATTTT.

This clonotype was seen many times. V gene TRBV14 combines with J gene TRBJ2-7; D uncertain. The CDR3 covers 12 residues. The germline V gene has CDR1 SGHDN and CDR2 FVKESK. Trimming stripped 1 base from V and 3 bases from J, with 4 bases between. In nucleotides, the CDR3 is TGTGCCAGCAGCCAAGGCTACTACGAGCAGTACTTC. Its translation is CASSQGYYEQYF.

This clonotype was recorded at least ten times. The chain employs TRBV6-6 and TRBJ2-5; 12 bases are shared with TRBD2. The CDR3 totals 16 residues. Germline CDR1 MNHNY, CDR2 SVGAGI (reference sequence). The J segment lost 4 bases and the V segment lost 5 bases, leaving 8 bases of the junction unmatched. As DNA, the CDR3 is TGTGCCAGCAGTCAAATACTAGCGGGGGGCCGAGAGACCCAGTACTTC. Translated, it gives CASSQILAGGRETQYF.

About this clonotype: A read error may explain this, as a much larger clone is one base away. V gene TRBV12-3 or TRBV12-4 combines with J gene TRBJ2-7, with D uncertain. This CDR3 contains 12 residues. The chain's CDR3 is CASRSVGYEQCF. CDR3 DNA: TGTGCCAGCAGGTCCGTAGGTTACGAGCAGTGCTTC.

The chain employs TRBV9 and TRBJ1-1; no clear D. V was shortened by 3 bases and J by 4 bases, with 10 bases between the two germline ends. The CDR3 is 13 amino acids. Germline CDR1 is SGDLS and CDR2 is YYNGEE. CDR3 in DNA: TGTGCCAGCAGCGGGACCGAACGCACTGAAGCTTTCTTT. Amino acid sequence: CASSGTERTEAFF.

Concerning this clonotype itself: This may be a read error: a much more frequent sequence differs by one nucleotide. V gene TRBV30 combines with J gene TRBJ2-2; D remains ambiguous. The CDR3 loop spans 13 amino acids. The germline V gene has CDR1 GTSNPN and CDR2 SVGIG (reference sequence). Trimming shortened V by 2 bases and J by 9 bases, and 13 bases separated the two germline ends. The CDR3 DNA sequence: TGTGCCTGGAGTCGCCTGATTTTCCGGGAGCTGTTTTTT. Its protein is CAWSRLIFRELFF.

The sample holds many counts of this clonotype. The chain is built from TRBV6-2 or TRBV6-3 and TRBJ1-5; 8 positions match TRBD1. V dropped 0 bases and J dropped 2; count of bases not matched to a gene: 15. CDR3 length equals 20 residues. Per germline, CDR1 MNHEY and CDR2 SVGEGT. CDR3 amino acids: CASSYSQDRAPIVGNQPQHF. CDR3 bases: TGTGCCAGCAGTTACTCCCAGGACAGGGCCCCAATTGTGGGCAATCAGCCCCAGCATTTT.

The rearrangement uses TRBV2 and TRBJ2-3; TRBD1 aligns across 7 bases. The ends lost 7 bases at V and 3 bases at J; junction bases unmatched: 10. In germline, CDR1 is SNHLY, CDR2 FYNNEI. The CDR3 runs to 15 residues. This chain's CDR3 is CASKETGSATDTQYF. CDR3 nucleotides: TGTGCCAGCAAAGAGACAGGGAGCGCAACAGATACGCAGTATTTT.

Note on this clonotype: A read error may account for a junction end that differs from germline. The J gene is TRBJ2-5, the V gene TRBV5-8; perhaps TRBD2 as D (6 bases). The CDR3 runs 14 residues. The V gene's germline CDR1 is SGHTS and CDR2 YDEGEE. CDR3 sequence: CASSTGLGEDTQYF. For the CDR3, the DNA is TGTGCCAGCTCTACGGGACTGGGGGAAGACACCCAGTACTTT.

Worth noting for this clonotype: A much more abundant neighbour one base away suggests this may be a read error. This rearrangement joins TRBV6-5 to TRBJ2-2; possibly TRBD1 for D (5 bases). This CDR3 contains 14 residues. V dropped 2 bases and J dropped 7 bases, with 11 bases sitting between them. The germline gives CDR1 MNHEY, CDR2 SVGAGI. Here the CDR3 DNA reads TGTGCCAGCAGTTACGCGACAGTTTTCGGGGAGCTGTTTTTT. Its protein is CASSYATVFGELFF.

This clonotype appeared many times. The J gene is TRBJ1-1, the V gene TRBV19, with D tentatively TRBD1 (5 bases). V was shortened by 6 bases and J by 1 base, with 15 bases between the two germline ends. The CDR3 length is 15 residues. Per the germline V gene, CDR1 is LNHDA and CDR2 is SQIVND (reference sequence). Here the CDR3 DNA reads TGTGCCAGTAGCCACCCGGGACTCTGGAACACTGAAGCTTTCTTT. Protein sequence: CASSHPGLWNTEAFF.

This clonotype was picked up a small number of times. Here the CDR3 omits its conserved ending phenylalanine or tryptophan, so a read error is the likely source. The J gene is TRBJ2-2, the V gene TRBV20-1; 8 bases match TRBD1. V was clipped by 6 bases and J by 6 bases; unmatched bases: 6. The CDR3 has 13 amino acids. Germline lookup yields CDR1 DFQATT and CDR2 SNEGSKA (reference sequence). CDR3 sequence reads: CSATRTGPGELFY. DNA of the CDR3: TGCAGTGCAACAAGGACAGGGCCCGGGGAGCTGTTTTAT.

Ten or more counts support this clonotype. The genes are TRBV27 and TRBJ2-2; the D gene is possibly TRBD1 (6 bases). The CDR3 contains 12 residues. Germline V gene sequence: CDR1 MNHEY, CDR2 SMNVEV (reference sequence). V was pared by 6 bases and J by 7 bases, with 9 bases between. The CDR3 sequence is CASSSDSGELFF. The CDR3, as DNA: TGTGCCAGCAGCTCGGACAGCGGGGAGCTGTTTTTT.